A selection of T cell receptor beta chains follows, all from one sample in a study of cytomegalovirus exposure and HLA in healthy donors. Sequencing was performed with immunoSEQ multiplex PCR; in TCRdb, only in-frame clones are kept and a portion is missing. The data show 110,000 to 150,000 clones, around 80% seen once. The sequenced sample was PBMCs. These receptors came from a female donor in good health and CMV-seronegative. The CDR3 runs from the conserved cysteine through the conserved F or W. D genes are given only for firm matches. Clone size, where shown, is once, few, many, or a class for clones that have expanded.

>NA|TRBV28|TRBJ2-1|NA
CASSPRDNYNEQFF
TGTGCCAGCAGTCCAAGGGACAACTACAATGAGCAGTTCTTC
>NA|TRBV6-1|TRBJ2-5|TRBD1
CASSDGQGFTQTQYF
TGTGCCAGCAGTGATGGACAGGGTTTTACGCAGACCCAGTACTTC
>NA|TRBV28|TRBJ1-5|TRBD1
CASSTPEQGANQPQHF
TGTGCCAGCAGTACGCCAGAACAGGGGGCGAATCAGCCCCAGCATTTT
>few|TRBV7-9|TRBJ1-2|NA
CASSSDSPPHYGYTF
TGTGCCAGCAGCTCCGACTCCCCGCCCCACTATGGCTACACCTTC
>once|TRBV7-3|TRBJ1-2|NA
CASSPIQEGHGYTF
TGTGCCAGCAGCCCAATTCAGGAAGGCCATGGCTACACCTTC
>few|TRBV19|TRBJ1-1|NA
CASSTLQGWTEAFF
TGTGCCAGTAGTACTTTACAGGGTTGGACTGAAGCTTTCTTT
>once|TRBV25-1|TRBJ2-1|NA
CASSDFSNEQFF
TGTGCCAGCAGTGACTTTAGCAATGAGCAGTTCTTC
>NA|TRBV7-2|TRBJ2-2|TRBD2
CASSLGGLPFSPGELFF
TGTGCCAGCAGCTTAGGGGGACTACCCTTCTCACCCGGGGAGCTGTTTTTT
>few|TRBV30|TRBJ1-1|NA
CAWSGLDIANTEAFF
TGTGCCTGGAGTGGGCTGGACATTGCGAACACTGAAGCTTTCTTT
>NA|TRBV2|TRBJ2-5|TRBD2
CASRWTKAGGPQETQYF
TGTGCCAGCAGATGGACTAAAGCGGGAGGGCCCCAAGAGACCCAGTACTTC
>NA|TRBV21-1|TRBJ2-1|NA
CPPASGGRGCFHNRGNEQFF
TGTCCTCCAGCCAGTGGGGGCAGGGGGTGTTTCCATAATCGGGGCAATGAGCAGTTCTTC
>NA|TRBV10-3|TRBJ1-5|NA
CAISPAGTRARQPQHF
TGTGCCATCAGTCCCGCCGGGACAAGGGCTCGTCAGCCCCAGCATTTT
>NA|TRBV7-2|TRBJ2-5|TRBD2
CASMGPGLAGGPVSETQYF
TGTGCCAGCATGGGGCCGGGACTAGCGGGGGGGCCAGTTTCGGAGACCCAGTACTTC
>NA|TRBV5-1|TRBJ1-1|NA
CASSLWGGNTEAFF
TGCGCCAGCAGCCTATGGGGGGGGAACACTGAAGCTTTCTTT
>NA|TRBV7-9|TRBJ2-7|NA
CASSPPQEYEQYF
TGTGCCAGCAGCCCGCCTCAGGAATACGAGCAGTACTTC
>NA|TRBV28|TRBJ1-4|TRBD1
CASSTTSGGVGEKLFF
TGTGCCAGCAGTACCACCTCAGGGGGCGTAGGCGAAAAACTGTTTTTT
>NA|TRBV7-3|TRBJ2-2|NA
CASSLEPGLSNTGELFF
TGTGCCAGCAGCTTAGAACCGGGACTGTCGAACACCGGGGAGCTGTTTTTT
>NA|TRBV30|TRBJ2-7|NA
CAWSHAGTYEQYF
TGTGCCTGGAGCCACGCAGGAACCTACGAGCAGTACTTC
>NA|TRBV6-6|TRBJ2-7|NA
CASSYSSREQYF
TGTGCCAGCAGTTATAGCTCGCGAGAGCAGTACTTC
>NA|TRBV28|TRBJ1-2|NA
CASRTVLYGYTF
TGTGCCAGCCGGACAGTCTTGTATGGCTACACCTTC
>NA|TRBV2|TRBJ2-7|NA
CASPRGYYEQYF
TGTGCCAGCCCGCGGGGCTACTACGAGCAGTACTTC
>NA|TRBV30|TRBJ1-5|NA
CAWRKQGGNQPQHF
TGTGCCTGGAGAAAACAGGGTGGCAATCAGCCCCAGCATTTT
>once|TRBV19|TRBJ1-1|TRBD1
CASRADRARYTEAFF
TGTGCCAGTAGGGCGGACAGGGCTAGGTACACTGAAGCTTTCTTT
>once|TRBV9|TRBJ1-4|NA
CASSGRPGATNEKLFF
TGTGCCAGCAGCGGGCGTCCAGGGGCAACTAATGAAAAACTGTTTTTT
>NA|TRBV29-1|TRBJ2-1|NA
CSVLEGGGRLGPYNEQFF
TGCAGCGTTCTCGAAGGAGGGGGCAGACTAGGGCCCTACAATGAGCAGTTCTTC
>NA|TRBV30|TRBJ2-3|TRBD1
CAWNLGGSTDTQYF
TGTGCCTGGAATCTAGGGGGCTCCACAGATACGCAGTATTTT
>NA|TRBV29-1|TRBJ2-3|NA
CSATASGTDTQYF
TGCAGCGCCACCGCTAGCGGCACAGATACGCAGTATTTT
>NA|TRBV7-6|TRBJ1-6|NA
CASSFLSGSPLHF
TGTGCCAGCAGCTTTTTGTCAGGCTCACCCCTCCACTTT
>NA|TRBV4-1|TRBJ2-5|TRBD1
CASSPQATGDVWETQYF
TGCGCCAGCAGCCCCCAGGCGACAGGGGATGTGTGGGAGACCCAGTACTTC
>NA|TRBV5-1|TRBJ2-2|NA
CASKREPTGELFF
TGCGCCAGCAAACGGGAGCCCACCGGGGAGCTGTTTTTT
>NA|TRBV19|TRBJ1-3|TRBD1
CARQGATTSGNTIYF
TGTGCCAGACAGGGGGCCACTACCTCTGGAAACACCATATATTTT
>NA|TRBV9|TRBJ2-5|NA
CASSVTGLQETQYF
TGTGCCAGCAGCGTAACGGGACTGCAAGAGACCCAGTACTTC
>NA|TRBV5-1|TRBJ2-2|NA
CASSLISKSPGELFF
TGCGCCAGCAGCTTGATTAGTAAGTCCCCCGGGGAGCTGTTTTTT
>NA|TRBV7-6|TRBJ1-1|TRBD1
CASSLGQNRQGGDEAFF
TGTGCCAGCAGCTTGGGCCAGAACCGACAGGGGGGGGATGAAGCTTTCTTT
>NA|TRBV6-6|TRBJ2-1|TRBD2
CASSYPSGGAPEQFF
TGTGCCAGCAGTTACCCCAGCGGGGGGGCCCCTGAGCAGTTCTTC